This T cell receptor (beta chain) derives from a study of shared clonotypes between healthy human individuals. The V gene end was trimmed by 5 bases and the J gene end by 4 bases; junction bases not matched to a gene: 3. Germline V gives CDR1 MNHEY, CDR2 SVGAGI. The CDR3 extends over 15 amino acids. Findings of the study overall: The study sampled only blood, and tissue repertoires likely differ. Richness estimates generally favored naive over memory subsets.

Comment on this clone: Its antigen is currently unknown.

In the original analysis: Junction-only sequences without quality scores were provided by ImmunoSEQ, so filtering was different. Clones were sequenced by immunoSEQ multiplex PCR, and TCRdb holds only the in-frame ones, with some missing. The V and J calls and the clone size are those of that table, but D and trimming were determined from the DNA. The sample consists of around 2.5 million clones, approximately 94% of them appearing once. All the donors were Caucasian adults who lived in Nashville, Tennessee. The sequenced sample consisted of naive CD4+ T cells from PBMCs. Stated subset: CD45RA+ positively selected. The source of this sequence is a man aged 18-30 years in good health. Some clones in this sample may be carry-over from other donors' samples. The chain employs TRBV6-5 and TRBJ2-1, with 12 nucleotides matching TRBD2. The CDR3 sequence is CASSRTSGRYNEQFF. For the CDR3, the DNA is TGTGCCAGCAGTCGTACTAGCGGGAGGTACAATGAGCAGTTCTTC.